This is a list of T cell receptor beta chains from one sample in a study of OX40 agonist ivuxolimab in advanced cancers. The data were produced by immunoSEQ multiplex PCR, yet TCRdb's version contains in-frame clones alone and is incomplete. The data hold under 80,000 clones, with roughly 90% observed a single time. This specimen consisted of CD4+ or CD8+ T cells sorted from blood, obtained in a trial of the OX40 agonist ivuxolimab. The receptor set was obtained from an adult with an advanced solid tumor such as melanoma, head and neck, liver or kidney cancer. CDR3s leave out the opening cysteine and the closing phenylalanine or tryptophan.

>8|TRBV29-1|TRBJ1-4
SVSGEKLF
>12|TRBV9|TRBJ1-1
ASSVDTENTEAF
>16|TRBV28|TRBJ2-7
ASSLSRWAAISSYEQY
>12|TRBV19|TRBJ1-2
ASTPPGTAYGYT
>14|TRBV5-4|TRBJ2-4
ASSTPGREFGNIQY
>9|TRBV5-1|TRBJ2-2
ASSLDAELF
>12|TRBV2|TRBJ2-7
ASSEVGSSYEQY
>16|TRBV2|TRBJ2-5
AINVVGGLAGGQETQY
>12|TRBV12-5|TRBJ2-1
ASGLDGTYNEQF
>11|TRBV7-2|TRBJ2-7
ASSYNRVDEQY
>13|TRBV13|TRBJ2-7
ASSWLEDPRNEQY
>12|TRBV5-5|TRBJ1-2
ASSLEADPYGYT
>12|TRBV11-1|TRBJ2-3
ASSHPGGEDTQY
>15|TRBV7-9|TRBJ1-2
ASSLGGVGLSNYGYT
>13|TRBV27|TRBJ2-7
ASSFGGGGPYEQY
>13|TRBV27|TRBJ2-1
ASSLRPSEYNEQF
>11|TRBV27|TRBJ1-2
ASSYDSNYGYT
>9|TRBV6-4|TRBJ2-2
ASMSSGELF
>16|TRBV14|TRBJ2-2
ASSQETGGFANTGELF
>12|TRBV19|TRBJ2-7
ASSIDRGDYEQY
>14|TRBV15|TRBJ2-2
ATSRLPGLVGGELF
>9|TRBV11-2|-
ASSLPNEQY
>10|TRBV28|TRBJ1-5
ASTWSNQPQH
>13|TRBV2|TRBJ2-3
ASTGFRGEVNTQY
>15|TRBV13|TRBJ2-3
ASSTRWGLADTDTQY
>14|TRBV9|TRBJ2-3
ASSVVTGGYGDTQY
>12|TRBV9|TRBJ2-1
ASTRDFSYNEQF
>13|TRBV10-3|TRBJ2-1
AISERSPSYNEQF
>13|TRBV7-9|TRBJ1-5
ASSYSTGENQPQH
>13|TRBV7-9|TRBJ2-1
ASSPRTSVYNEQF
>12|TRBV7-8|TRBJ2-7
ASSLGGATYEQY
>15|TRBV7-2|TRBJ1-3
ASSFGQGTYSGNTIY
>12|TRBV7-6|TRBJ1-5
ASSPYPESQPQH
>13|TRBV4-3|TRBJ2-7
ASSQDRGESYEQY
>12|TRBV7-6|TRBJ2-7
ASSLHMGSYEQY
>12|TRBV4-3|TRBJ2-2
ASSQDRLAGELF
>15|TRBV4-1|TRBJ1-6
ASSSRTGSSYNSPLH
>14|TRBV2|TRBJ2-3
ASSDGPGGPPDTQY
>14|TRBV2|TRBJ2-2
ASRFGQGANTGELF
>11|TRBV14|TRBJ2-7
ASSQELAYEQY
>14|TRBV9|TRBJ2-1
ASSVERGSGHNEQF
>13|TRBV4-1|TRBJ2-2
ASSQGIGRTGELF
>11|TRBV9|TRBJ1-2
ASSVGGNYGYT
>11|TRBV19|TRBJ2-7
ATGTGGPYEQY
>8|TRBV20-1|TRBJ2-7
SAPQGEQY
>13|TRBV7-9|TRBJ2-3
ASSFGVASTDTQY
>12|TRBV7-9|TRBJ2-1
ASSSSGSYNEQF